The entry that follows covers one TCR beta chain sequence. The antigen is unknown. J was trimmed by 2 bases and V by 4 bases; bases with no gene match: 4. This CDR3 contains 15 residues. Germline V gene sequence: CDR1 LGHNA, CDR2 YSLEER. The data were produced by immunoSEQ multiplex PCR, yet TCRdb's version contains in-frame clones alone and is incomplete. Among approximately 110,000 clones, about 92% were seen once, and the ten largest hold about 0.32%. This entry comes from a study of siplizumab effects on memory and regulatory T cells. Study-wide points: The average Treg-derived proportion among mappable alloreactive CD4+ clones was 68.8% with siplizumab versus roughly 30% in controls.

The V call is TRBV4-3, the J call TRBJ2-2; 7 bases map to TRBD1. The sequence came from a human donor in good health. Material for sequencing was CD4+ T cells sorted from blood. The CDR3 sequence is CASSRGGYNTGELFF. CDR3 bases: TGCGCCAGCAGCCGAGGGGGCTACAACACCGGGGAGCTGTTTTTT.